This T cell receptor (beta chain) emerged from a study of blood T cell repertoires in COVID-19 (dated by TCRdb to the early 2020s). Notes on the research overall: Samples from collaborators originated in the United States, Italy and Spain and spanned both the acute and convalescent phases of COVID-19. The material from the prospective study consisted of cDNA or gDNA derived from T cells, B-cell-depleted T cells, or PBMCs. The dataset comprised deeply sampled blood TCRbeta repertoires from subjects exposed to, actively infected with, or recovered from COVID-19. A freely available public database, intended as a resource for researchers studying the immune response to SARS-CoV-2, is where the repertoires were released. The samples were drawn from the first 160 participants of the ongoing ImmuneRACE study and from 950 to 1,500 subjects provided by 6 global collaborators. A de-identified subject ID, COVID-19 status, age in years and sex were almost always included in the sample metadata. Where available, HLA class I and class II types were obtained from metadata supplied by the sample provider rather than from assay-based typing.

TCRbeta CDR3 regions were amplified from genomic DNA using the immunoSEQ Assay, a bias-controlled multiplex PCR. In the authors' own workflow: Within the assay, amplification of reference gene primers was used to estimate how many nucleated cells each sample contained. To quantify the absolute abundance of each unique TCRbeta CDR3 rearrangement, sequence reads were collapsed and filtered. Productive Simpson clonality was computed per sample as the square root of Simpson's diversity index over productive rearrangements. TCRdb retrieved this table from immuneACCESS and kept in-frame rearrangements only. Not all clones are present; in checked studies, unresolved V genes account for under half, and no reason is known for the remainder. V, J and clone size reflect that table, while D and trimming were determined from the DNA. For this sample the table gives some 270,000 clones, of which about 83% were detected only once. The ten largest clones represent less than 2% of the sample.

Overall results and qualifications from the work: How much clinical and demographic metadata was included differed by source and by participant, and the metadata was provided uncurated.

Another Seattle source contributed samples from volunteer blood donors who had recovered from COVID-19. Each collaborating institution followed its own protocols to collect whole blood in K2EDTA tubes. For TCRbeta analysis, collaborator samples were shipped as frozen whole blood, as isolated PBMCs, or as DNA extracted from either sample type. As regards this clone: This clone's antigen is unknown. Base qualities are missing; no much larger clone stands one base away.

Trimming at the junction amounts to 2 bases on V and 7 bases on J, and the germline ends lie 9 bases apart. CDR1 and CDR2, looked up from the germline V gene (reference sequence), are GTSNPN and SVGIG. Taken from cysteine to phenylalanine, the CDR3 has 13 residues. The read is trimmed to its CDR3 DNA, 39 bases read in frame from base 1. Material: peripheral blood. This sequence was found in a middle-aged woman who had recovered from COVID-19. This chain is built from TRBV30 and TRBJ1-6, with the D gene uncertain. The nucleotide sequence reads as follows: TGTGCCTGGAGTACTCCTCTAAATTCACCCCTCCACTTT. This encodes CAWSTPLNSPLHF.